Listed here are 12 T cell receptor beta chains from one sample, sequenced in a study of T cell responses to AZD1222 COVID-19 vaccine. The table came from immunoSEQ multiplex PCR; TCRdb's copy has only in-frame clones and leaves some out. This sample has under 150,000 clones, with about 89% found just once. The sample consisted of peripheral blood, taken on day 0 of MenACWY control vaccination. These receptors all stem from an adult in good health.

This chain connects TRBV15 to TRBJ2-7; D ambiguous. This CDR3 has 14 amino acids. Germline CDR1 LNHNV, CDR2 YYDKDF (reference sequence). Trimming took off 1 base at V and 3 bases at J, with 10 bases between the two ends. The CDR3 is CATSRGTAGYEQYF. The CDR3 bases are TGTGCCACCAGCAGAGGGACGGCCGGCTACGAGCAGTACTTC.

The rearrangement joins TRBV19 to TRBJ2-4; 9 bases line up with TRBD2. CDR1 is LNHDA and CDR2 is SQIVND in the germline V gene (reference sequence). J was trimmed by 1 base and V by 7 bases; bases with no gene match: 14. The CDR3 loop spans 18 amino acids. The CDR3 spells CASTFDAAGGAAKNIQYF. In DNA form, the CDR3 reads TGTGCCAGTACCTTTGACGCGGCGGGAGGGGCGGCCAAAAACATTCAGTACTTC. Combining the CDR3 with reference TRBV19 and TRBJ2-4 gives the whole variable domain DGGITQSPKYLFRKEGQNVTLSCEQNLNHDAMYWYRQDPGQGLRLIYYSQIVNDFQKGDIAEGYSVSREKKESFPLTVTSAQKNPTAFYLCASTFDAAGGAAKNIQYFGAGTRLSVL.

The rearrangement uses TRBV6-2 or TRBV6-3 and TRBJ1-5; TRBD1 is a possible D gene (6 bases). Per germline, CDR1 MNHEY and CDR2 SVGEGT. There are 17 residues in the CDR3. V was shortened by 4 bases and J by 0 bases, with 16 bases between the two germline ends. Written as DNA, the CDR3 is TGTGCCAGCAGTTCGATTCGACAGGATTATAGCAATCAGCCCCAGCATTTT. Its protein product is CASSSIRQDYSNQPQHF.

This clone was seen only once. For the CDR3, the DNA is TGTGCCAGCAGTTTAGGGGGGGCGCATAGGAACACTGAAGCTTTCTTT. This gives the protein CASSLGGAHRNTEAFF. The chain carries TRBV27 and TRBJ1-1; maybe TRBD1 (6 bases). Germline CDR1 is MNHEY and CDR2 is SMNVEV (reference sequence). V lost 2 bases to trimming and J lost 1 base, with 14 bases between them. The CDR3 length is 16 residues.

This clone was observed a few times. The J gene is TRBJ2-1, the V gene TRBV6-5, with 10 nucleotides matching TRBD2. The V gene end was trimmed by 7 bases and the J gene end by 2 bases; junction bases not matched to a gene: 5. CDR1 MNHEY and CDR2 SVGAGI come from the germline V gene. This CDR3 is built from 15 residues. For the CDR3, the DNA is TGTGCCAGCACCCAACTAGCGGGACCCTACAATGAGCAGTTCTTC. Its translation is CASTQLAGPYNEQFF.

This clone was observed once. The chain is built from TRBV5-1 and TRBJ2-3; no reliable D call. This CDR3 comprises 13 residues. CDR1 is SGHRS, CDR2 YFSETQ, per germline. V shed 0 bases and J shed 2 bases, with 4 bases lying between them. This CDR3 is CASSLVPTDTQYF. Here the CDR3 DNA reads TGCGCCAGCAGCTTGGTGCCCACAGATACGCAGTATTTT.

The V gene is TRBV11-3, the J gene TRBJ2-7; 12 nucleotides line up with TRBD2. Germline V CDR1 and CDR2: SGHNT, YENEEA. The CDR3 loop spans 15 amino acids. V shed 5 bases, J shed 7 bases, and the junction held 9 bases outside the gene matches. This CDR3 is CASSRTSGAFGEQYF. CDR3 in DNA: TGTGCCAGCAGCAGGACTAGCGGGGCTTTTGGGGAGCAGTACTTC. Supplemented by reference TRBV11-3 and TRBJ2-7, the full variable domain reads EAGVVQSPRYKIIEKKQPVAFWCNPISGHNTLYWYLQNLGQGPELLIRYENEEAVDDSQLPKDRFSAERLKGVDSTLKIQPAELGDSAVYLCASSRTSGAFGEQYFGPGTRLTVT.

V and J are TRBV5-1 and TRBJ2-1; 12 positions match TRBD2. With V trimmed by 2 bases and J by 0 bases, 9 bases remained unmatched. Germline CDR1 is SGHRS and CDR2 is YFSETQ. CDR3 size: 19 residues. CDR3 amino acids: CASSFWLAGGLSSYNEQFF. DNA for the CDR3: TGCGCCAGCAGCTTCTGGCTAGCGGGAGGGCTTAGCTCCTACAATGAGCAGTTCTTC. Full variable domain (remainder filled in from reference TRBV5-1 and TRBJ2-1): KAGVTQTPRYLIKTRGQQVTLSCSPISGHRSVSWYQQTPGQGLQFLFEYFSETQRNKGNFPGRFSGRQFSNSRSEMNVSTLELGDSALYLCASSFWLAGGLSSYNEQFFGPGTRLTVL.

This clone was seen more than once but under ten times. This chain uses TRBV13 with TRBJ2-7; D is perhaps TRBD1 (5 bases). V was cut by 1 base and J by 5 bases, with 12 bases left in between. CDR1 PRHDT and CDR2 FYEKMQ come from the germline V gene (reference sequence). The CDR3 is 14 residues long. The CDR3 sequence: CASSLEGVDNEQYF. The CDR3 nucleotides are TGTGCCAGCAGCTTAGAAGGGGTGGATAACGAGCAGTACTTC.

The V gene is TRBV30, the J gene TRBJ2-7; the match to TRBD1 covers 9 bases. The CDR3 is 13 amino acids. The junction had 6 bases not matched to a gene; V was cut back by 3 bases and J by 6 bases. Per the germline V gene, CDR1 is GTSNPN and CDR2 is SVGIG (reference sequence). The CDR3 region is CAWSRDRAVEQYF. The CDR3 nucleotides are TGTGCCTGGAGCCGGGACAGGGCGGTCGAGCAGTACTTC. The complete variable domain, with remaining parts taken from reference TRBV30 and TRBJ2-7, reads SQTIHQWPATLVQPVGSPLSLECTVEGTSNPNLYWYRQAAGRGLQLLFYSVGIGQISSEVPQNLSASRPQDRQFILSSKKLLLSDSGFYLCAWSRDRAVEQYFGPGTRLTVT.

CDR3 region: CASSLQGGGAFF. The CDR3 nucleotides read TGTGCCAGCAGCTTACAAGGGGGGGGAGCTTTCTTT. The rearrangement joins TRBV11-3 to TRBJ1-1; maybe TRBD1 (6 bases). Germline assignment: CDR1 SGHNT and CDR2 YENEEA. The CDR3 covers 12 residues. V lost 2 bases and J lost 10, with 11 bases in between.

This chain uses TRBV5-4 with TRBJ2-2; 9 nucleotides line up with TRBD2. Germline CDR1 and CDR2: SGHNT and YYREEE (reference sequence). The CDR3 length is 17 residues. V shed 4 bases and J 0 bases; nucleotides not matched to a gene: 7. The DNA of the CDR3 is TGTGCCAGCAGCGCACTGACTAGCGGTACGAACACCGGGGAGCTGTTTTTT. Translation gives CASSALTSGTNTGELFF.